This record concerns one T cell receptor beta chain sequence. Its specificity is not known. The sample originates from a study of Ad26.COV2.S vaccination and SARS-CoV-2 variants. Study summary: Of the COV1001 trial arms, the Ad26.COV2.S arm included the donor. Each vaccinee took Ad26.COV2.S intramuscularly, once or twice 56 days apart.

V lost 1 base and J lost 8, with 17 bases in between. The CDR3 has 16 amino acids. Germline CDR1 reads MGHRA; CDR2 reads YSYEKL. As to treatment: roughly 20 received Ad26.COV2.S at low or high dose, single or two shots; roughly five received placebo; per-sample allocation not given. Each sample was drawn 63 days after the first injection (of vaccine or placebo). Study results and limitations: Substantial post-vaccination breadth of spike-specific CD8+ and CD4+ T cell responses was reported.

The method was immunoSEQ multiplex PCR; TCRdb's version includes in-frame clones alone and lacks a portion of them. The data show 410,000 or so clones, 80% to 95% seen once. This clonotype originated in a person between 18 and 59 years old who received the Ad26.COV2.S COVID-19 vaccine or a placebo. This sample comprised peripheral blood, obtained in a trial of Ad26.COV2.S vaccine versus placebo. The chain employs TRBV4-1 and TRBJ2-2; tentatively, D is TRBD1 or TRBD2 (6 bases each). CDR3 residues: CASSQGNRGVPGELFF. CDR3 coding DNA: TGCGCCAGCAGCCAAGGCAATAGGGGGGTCCCTGGGGAGCTGTTTTTT.